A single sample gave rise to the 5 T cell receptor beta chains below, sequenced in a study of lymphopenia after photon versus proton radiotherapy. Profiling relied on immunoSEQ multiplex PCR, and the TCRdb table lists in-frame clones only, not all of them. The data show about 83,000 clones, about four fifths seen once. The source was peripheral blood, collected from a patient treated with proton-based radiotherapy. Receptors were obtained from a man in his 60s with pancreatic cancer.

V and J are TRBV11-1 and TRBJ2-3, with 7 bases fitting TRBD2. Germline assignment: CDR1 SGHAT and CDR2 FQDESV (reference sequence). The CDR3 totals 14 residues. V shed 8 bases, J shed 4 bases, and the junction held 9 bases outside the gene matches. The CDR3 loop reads CASGRELYADTQYF. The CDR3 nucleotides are TGTGCCAGCGGGAGGGAGCTTTACGCAGATACGCAGTATTTT.

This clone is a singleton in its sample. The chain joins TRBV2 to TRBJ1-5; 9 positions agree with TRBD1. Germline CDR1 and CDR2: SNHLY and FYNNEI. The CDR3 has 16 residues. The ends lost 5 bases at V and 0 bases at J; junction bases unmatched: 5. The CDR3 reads CASSIDRGSSNQPQHF. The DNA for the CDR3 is TGTGCCAGCAGTATAGACAGGGGGAGTAGCAATCAGCCCCAGCATTTT.

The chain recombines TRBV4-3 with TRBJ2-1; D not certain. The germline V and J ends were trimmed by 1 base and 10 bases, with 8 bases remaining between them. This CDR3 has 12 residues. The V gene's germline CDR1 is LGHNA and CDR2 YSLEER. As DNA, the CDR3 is TGCGCCAGCAGCCAAGTTACTGGGGAGCAGTTCTTC. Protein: CASSQVTGEQFF.

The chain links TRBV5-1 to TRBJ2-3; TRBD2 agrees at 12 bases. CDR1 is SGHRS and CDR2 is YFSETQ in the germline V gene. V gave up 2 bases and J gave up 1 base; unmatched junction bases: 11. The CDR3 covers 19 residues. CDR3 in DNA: TGCGCCAGCAGCTTTGGTCTCCTAGCGGGAGGGCCGGGCACAGATACGCAGTATTTT. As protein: CASSFGLLAGGPGTDTQYF.

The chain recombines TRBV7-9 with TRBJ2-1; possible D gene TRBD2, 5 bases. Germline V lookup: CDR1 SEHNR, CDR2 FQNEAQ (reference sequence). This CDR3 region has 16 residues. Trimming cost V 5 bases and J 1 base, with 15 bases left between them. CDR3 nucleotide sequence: TGTGCCAGCAGCCCTAATCGGGGTCTATCCTACAATGAGCAGTTCTTC. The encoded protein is CASSPNRGLSYNEQFF.